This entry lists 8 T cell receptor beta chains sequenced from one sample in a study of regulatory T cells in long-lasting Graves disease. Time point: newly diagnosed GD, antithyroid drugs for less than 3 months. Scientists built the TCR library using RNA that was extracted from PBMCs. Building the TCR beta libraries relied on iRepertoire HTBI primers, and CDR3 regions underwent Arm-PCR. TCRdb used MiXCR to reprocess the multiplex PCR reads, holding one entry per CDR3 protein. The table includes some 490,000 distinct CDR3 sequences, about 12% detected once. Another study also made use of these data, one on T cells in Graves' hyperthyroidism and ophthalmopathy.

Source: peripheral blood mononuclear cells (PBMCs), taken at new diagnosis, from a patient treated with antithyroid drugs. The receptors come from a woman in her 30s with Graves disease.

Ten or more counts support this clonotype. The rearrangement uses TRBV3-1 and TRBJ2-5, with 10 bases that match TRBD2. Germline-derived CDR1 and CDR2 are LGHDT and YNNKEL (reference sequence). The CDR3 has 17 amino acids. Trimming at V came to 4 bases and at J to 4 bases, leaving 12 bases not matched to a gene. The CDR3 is CASSPVESGRAGETQYF. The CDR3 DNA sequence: TGTGCCAGCAGCCCCGTCGAGAGCGGGAGGGCGGGAGAGACCCAGTACTTC.

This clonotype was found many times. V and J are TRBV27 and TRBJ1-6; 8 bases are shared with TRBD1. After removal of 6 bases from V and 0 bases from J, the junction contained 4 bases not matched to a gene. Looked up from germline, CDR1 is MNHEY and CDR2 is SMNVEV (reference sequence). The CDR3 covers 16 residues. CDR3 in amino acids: CASRDRAGSYNSPLHF. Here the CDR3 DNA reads TGTGCCAGCAGGGACAGGGCCGGCTCCTATAATTCACCCCTCCACTTT.

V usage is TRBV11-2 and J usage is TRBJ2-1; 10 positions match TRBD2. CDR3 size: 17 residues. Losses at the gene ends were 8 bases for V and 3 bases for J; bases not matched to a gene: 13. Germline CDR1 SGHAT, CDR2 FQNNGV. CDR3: CASGGVGLAGVYNEQFF. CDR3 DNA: TGTGCCAGCGGAGGGGTAGGGCTAGCGGGAGTCTACAATGAGCAGTTCTTC.

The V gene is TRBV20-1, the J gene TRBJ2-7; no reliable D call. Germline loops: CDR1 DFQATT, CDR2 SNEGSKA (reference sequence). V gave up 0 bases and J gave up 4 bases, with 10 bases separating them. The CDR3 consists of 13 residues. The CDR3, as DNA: TGCAGTGCTAGAGATCCCCTAGTGTACGAGCAGTACTTC. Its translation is CSARDPLVYEQYF.

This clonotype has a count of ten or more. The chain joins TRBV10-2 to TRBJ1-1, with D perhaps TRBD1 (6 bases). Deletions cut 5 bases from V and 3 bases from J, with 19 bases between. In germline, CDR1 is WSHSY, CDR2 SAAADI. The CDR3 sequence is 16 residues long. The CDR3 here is CASSPFTTGLDTEAFF. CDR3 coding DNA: TGCGCCAGCAGTCCCTTTACTACAGGGCTCGACACTGAAGCTTTCTTT.

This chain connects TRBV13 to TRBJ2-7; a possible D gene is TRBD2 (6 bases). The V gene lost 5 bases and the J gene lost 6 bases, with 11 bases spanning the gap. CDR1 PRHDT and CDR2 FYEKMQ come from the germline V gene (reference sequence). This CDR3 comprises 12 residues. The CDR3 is CASSPGLPEQYF. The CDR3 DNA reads TGTGCCAGCAGCCCAGGACTACCCGAGCAGTACTTC.

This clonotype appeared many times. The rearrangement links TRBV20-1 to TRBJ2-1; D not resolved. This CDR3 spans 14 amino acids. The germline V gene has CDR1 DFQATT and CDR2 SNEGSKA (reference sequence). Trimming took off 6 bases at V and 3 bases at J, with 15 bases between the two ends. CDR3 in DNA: TGCAGTGCCATTAGACTCCGAGTCTACAATGAGCAGTTCTTC. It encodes CSAIRLRVYNEQFF.

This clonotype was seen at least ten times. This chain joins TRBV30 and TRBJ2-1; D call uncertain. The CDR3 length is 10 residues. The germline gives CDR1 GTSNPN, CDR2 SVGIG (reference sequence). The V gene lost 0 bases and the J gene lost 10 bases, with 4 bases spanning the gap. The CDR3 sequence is CAWSVSEQFF. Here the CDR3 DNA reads TGTGCCTGGAGTGTGTCCGAGCAGTTCTTC. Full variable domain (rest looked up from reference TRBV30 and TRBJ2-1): SQTIHQWPATLVQPVGSPLSLECTVEGTSNPNLYWYRQAAGRGLQLLFYSVGIGQISSEVPQNLSASRPQDRQFILSSKKLLLSDSGFYLCAWSVSEQFFGPGTRLTVL.